The source of this T cell receptor beta chain is a study of T cells expressing NK-cell markers. Study-wide results and caveats: Top CD8+ clonotypes included the dominant CD3+CD56+NKG2C+ clonotypes in roughly six donors.

TCRdb re-called the 5' RACE reads and gives one entry per CDR3 protein, without DNA. The table lists 200,000 to 300,000 distinct CDR3 sequences. About this clonotype: Antigen unknown.

Germline CDR1 is MGHRA and CDR2 is YSYEKL. The CDR3 contains 14 residues. The sequencing input was blood T cells: a sorted CD56 or NKG2C T cell subset, CD4+ or CD8+ T cells, or bulk PBMC T cells (not recorded which). The clonotype was recovered from a man younger than 35 in good health. The chain employs TRBV4-1 and TRBJ2-3; TCRdb selects TRBD2, and the lack of DNA leaves this call unchecked. This CDR3 reads CASSLDQPTDTQYF.